The T cell receptor beta chain under discussion was sequenced for a study of cytomegalovirus exposure and HLA in healthy donors. Across the study: Drawn from HLA-typed donors, approximately 86 million unique TCRs were held in an early data release.

Study-wide results and limits: The study found most TCR sequences rare, yet found some public TCRs in many donors. An Asian-associated ancestry cluster reportedly showed fewer N-insertions than the approximately 700-donor mean in a later analysis.

As for this clone: Its antigen remains unidentified.

A multiplex PCR was run with 60 Vbeta primers and 13 Jbeta primers. Profiling relied on immunoSEQ multiplex PCR, and the TCRdb table lists in-frame clones only, not all of them. The sample includes 130,000 to 150,000 clones, just under 85% of them seen just once. CDR1 and CDR2 (germline): SGDLS, YYNGEE. CDR3 length equals 10 residues. Deletions cut 6 bases from V and 7 bases from J, with 5 bases between. Donors showed nominal health when sampled, although they likely had unrecorded immune exposures. The sequence derives from a man aged 35 to 55 in good health and CMV-seropositive. Specimen: PBMCs. The gene calls are TRBV9 and TRBJ1-5, with no clear D. The chain's CDR3 is CASIIQPQHF. The CDR3 region has the DNA TGTGCCAGCATTATCCAGCCCCAGCATTTT. Looking up the rest from reference TRBV9 and TRBJ1-5 gives the full variable domain: DSGVTQTPKHLITATGQRVTLRCSPRSGDLSVYWYQQSLDQGLQFLIQYYNGEERAKGNILERFSAQQFPDLHSELNLSSLELGDSALYFCASIIQPQHFGDGTRLSIL.